This TCR beta chain was observed in a study of beta chain features in type 1 diabetes. This clone was detected a few times. Its antigen remains unknown. Sorted cells reached over 95% purity in every population. The length of the CDR3 is 15 residues. V was clipped by 2 bases and J by 5 bases, with 13 bases between them. Germline-derived CDR1 and CDR2 are SGHDN and FVKESK. The investigators reverse transcribed all of the isolated RNA, so they sequenced expressed TCRB transcripts. Assay: immunoSEQ multiplex PCR; the TCRdb copy retains only in-frame clones and omits some. Counted here are hundreds of thousands of clones, over 13% occurring once; the ten biggest clones make up 0.04%. General study findings and limits: In every one of the four CD4+ subsets, TCRB CDR3s were moderately but significantly shorter in Type 1 diabetes patients.

The clonotype comes from a young man with type 1 diabetes. Sequencing was performed on naive CD4+ T cells from blood. The V and J genes are TRBV14 and TRBJ2-1, with D tentatively TRBD1 or TRBD2 (7 bases each). In DNA form, the CDR3 reads TGTGCCAGCAGCCAAAGGGGGGGACAGCACAATGAGCAGTTCTTC. Translated: CASSQRGGQHNEQFF.